These T cell receptor beta chains were read from a single sample in a study of blood T cell repertoires in COVID-19. TCRdb's copy holds only in-frame clones and misses some; the assay was immunoSEQ multiplex PCR. Here the sample spans roughly 110,000 clones, about 88% being singletons. What was sequenced was peripheral blood. These receptors originate from a man aged 35 to 55 with acute or convalescent COVID-19. The CDR3 runs from the conserved cysteine through the conserved F or W. The D gene is left open where the match is weak.

cdr3_length,v_call,d_call,cdr3_aa
18,TRBV24-1,TRBD1,CATTEEEAGGYSNYGYTF
15,TRBV4-2,TRBD2,CASSLSGGSADTQYF
10,TRBV5-1,.,CAGRGEKLFF
17,TRBV19,TRBD1,CASSIKIGTGGEVGYTF
15,TRBV7-9,.,CASSLGQTLNEKLFF
14,TRBV9,.,CASSVVQVNTEAFF
13,TRBV24-1,.,CATSGQIYNEQFF
16,TRBV24-1,TRBD2,CATSDDPAGAYNEQFF
13,TRBV5-1,.,CASSRGEGYEQYF
13,TRBV11-3,.,CASSLAGNTEAFF
15,TRBV5-6,.,CASSQGTGYSYEQYF
14,TRBV24-1,TRBD1,CATAGQGFNEKLFF
12,TRBV7-9,.,CASSLGSQPQHF
14,TRBV19,.,CASVRQVSLREQYF
14,TRBV24-1,TRBD1,CATSETGGTGELFF
22,TRBV21-1,.,CASSRDRGRDNSSGPLSYEQYF
15,TRBV27,.,CASSLKQGRTDTQYF
15,TRBV24-1,TRBD1,CATSETGPPGNTIYF